This is a list of T cell receptor beta chains from one sample in a study of blood T cell repertoires in COVID-19. Clones were read by immunoSEQ multiplex PCR, and TCRdb kept only the in-frame ones, dropping some. This table has hundreds of thousands of clones, roughly 87% appearing once. What was sequenced was PBMCs or T cells enriched from blood (not recorded which). The receptors were sampled from a woman aged 25-40 years with acute COVID-19. CDR3s include the opening cysteine and the closing phenylalanine or tryptophan. A D gene is named only where the DNA matches it firmly. Some rows have no size entry. The others give once, few or many, or a class for an expanded clone.

- 19 TRBJ1-3 TRBV5-4 few TGTGCCAGCAGCTCCACAGGGAGACTCGACTCGAGCTCTGGAAACACCATATATTTT CASSSTGRLDSSSGNTIYF
- 14 TRBJ1-2 TRBV2 - TGTGCCAGCAGTGTGTCCAGGAGGGACTATGGCTACACCTTC CASSVSRRDYGYTF
- 15 TRBJ2-4 TRBV14 - TGTGCCAGCGGGGCCGGGGGTCCTGCCAAAAACATTCAGTACTTC CASGAGGPAKNIQYF
- 9 TRBJ2-5 TRBV7-9 once TGTGCCACGGGGGAGACCCAGTACTTC CATGETQYF
- 14 TRBJ2-3 TRBV18 - TGTGCCAGCTCGGGGGGACCAAGCACAGATACGCAGTATTTT CASSGGPSTDTQYF
- 14 TRBJ2-7 TRBV13 - TGTGCCAGCAGCTTAGGCGGGGGGCGTAGCGAGCAGTACTTC CASSLGGGRSEQYF
- 12 TRBJ2-7 TRBV10-3 - TGTGCCATCCGGGCCCCGGAGGGGGAGCAGTACTTC CAIRAPEGEQYF
- 12 TRBJ1-1 TRBV7-9 - TGTGCCAGCAGCCCTATACCGGGGGAAGCTTTCTTT CASSPIPGEAFF
TRBD1 15 TRBJ1-1 TRBV7-2 - TGTGCCAGCAGCTGGGGGACAGGGGTGAGCACTGAAGCTTTCTTT CASSWGTGVSTEAFF
- 15 TRBJ2-3 TRBV13 few TGTGCCAGCAGCGGAGAAGCTAGCGGCACAGATACGCAGTATTTT CASSGEASGTDTQYF